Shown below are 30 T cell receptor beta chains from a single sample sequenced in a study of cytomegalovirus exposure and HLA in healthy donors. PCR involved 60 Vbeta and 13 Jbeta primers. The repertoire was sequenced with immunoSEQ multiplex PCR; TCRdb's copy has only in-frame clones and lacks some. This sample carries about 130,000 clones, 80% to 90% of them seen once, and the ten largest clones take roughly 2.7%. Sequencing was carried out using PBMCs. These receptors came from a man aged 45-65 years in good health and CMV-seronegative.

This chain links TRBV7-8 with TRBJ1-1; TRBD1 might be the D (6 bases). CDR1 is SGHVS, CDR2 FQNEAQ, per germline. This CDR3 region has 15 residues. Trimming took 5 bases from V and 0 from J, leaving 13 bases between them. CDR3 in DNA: TGTGCCAGCAGCGGGGTGGACAGAGTGAACACTGAAGCTTTCTTT. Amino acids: CASSGVDRVNTEAFF.

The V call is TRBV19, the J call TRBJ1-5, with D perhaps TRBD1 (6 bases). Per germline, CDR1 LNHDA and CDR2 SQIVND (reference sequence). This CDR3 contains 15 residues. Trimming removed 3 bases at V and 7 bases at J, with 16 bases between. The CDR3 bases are TGTGCCAGTAGTATTTATGGGACAAGGGGACAGCCCCAGCATTTT. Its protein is CASSIYGTRGQPQHF. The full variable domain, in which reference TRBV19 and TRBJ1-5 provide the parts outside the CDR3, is DGGITQSPKYLFRKEGQNVTLSCEQNLNHDAMYWYRQDPGQGLRLIYYSQIVNDFQKGDIAEGYSVSREKKESFPLTVTSAQKNPTAFYLCASSIYGTRGQPQHFGDGTRLSIL.

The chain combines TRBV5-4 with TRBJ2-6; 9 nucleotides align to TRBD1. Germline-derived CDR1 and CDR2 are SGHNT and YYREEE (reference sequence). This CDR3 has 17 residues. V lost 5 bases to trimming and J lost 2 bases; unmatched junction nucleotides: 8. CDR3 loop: CASSLTWTGAGANVLTF. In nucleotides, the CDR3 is TGTGCCAGCAGTCTTACTTGGACAGGGGCTGGGGCCAACGTCCTGACTTTC.

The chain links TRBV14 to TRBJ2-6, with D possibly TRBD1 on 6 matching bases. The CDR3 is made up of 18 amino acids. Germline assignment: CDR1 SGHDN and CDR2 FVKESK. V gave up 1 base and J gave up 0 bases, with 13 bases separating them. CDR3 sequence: CASSQGAGANSGANVLTF. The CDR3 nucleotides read TGTGCCAGCAGCCAAGGTGCAGGGGCGAACTCTGGGGCCAACGTCCTGACTTTC.

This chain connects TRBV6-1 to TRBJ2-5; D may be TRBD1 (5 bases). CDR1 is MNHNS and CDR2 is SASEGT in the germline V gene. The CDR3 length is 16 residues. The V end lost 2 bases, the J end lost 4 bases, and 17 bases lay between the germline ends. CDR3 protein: CASSEMKGALGETQYF. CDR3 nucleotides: TGTGCCAGCAGTGAAATGAAAGGGGCGCTAGGAGAGACCCAGTACTTC.

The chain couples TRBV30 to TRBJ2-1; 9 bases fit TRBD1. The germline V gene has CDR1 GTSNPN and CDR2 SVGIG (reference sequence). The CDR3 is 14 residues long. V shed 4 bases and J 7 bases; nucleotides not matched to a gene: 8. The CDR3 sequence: CAWTPGQGINEQFF. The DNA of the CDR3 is TGTGCCTGGACGCCGGGACAGGGTATAAATGAGCAGTTCTTC. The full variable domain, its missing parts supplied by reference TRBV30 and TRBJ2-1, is SQTIHQWPATLVQPVGSPLSLECTVEGTSNPNLYWYRQAAGRGLQLLFYSVGIGQISSEVPQNLSASRPQDRQFILSSKKLLLSDSGFYLCAWTPGQGINEQFFGPGTRLTVL.

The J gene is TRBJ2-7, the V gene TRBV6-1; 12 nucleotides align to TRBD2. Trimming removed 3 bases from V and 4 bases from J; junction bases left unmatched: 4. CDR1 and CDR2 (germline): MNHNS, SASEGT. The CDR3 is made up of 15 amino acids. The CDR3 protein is CASSELAGGQYEQYF. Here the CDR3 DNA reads TGTGCCAGCAGTGAGCTAGCGGGGGGGCAGTACGAGCAGTACTTC.

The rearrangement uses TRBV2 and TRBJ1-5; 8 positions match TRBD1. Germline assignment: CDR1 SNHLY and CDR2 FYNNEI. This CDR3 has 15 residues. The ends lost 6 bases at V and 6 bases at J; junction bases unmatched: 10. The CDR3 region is CASRQGLTGAQPQHF. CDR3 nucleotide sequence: TGTGCCAGCAGGCAAGGGCTGACAGGGGCTCAGCCCCAGCATTTT. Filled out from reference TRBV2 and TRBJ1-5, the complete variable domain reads EPEVTQTPSHQVTQMGQEVILRCVPISNHLYFYWYRQILGQKVEFLVSFYNNEISEKSEIFDDQFSVERPDGSNFTLKIRSTKLEDSAMYFCASRQGLTGAQPQHFGDGTRLSIL.

DNA of the CDR3: TGTGCCAGCAGCTTAGGGGGGCTAGCAGAGACAGATACGCAGTATTTT. This translates into CASSLGGLAETDTQYF. The J gene is TRBJ2-3, the V gene TRBV11-2, with D possibly being TRBD1 (6 bases). The CDR3 runs to 16 residues. The germline CDR1 and CDR2 sequences are SGHAT and FQNNGV. Trimming pared 1 base from V and 3 bases from J, leaving 14 bases between.

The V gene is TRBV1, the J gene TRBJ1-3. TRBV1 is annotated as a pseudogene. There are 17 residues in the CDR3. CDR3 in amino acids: CTSSQEREGDSGNTIYF. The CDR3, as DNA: TGCACCAGCAGCCAAGAGAGGGAGGGGGACTCTGGAAACACCATATATTTT.

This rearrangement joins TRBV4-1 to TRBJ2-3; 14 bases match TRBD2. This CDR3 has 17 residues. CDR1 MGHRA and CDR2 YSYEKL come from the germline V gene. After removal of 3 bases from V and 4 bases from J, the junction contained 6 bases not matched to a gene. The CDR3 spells CASSQTMTSGGADTQYF. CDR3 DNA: TGCGCCAGCAGCCAGACAATGACTAGCGGGGGGGCAGATACGCAGTATTTT.

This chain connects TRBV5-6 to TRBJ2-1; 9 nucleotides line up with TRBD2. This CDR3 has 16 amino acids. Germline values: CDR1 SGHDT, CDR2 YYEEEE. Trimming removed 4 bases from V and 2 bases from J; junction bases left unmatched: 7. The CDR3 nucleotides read TGTGCCAGCAGCGCAATGGGGACTAGCCCCTACAATGAGCAGTTCTTC. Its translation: CASSAMGTSPYNEQFF.

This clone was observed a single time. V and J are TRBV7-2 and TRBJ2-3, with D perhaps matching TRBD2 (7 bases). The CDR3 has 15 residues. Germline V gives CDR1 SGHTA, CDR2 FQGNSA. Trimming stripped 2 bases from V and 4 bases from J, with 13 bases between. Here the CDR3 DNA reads TGTGCCAGCAGCTTAAACCCGGGGGGCCCAGATACGCAGTATTTT. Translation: CASSLNPGGPDTQYF.

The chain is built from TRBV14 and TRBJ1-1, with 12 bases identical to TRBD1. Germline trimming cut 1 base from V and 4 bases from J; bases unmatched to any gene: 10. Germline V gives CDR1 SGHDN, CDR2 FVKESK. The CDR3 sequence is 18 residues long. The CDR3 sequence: CASSQAVGDRGLGTEAFF. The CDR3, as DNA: TGTGCCAGCAGCCAAGCGGTAGGGGACAGGGGGCTGGGCACTGAAGCTTTCTTT. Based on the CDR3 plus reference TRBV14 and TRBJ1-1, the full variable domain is EAGVTQFPSHSVIEKGQTVTLRCDPISGHDNLYWYRRVMGKEIKFLLHFVKESKQDESGMPNNRFLAERTGGTYSTLKVQPAELEDSGVYFCASSQAVGDRGLGTEAFFGQGTRLTVV.

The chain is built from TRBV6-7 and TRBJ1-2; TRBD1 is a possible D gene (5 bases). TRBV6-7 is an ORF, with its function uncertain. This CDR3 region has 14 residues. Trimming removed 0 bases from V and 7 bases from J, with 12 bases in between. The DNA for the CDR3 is TGTGCCAGCAGTTACTCGAGTCAGGGCTGTGGCTACACCTTC. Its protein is CASSYSSQGCGYTF.

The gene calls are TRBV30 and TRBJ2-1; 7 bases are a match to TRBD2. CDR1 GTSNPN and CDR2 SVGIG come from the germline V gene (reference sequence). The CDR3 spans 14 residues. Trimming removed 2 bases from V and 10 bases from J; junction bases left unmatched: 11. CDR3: CAWSTGAGDQEQFF. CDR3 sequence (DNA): TGTGCCTGGAGTACCGGGGCGGGGGATCAGGAGCAGTTCTTC.

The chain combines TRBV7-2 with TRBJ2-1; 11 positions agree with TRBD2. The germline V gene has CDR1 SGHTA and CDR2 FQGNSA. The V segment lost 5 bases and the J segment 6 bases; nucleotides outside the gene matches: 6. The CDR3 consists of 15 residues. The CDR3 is CASSPGTSGTNEQFF. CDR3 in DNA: TGTGCCAGCAGCCCCGGGACTAGCGGAACCAATGAGCAGTTCTTC.

CDR3 nucleotide sequence: TGTGCCTGGAGGGGCCCCGGGGGGCGGGGATCTGGGGAGCAGTACTTC. Protein: CAWRGPGGRGSGEQYF. The genes are TRBV30 and TRBJ2-7, with D possibly matching TRBD2 (7 bases). This CDR3 contains 16 residues. Trimming left V 3 bases short and J 7 bases short, with 25 bases between. Germline lookup yields CDR1 GTSNPN and CDR2 SVGIG (reference sequence).

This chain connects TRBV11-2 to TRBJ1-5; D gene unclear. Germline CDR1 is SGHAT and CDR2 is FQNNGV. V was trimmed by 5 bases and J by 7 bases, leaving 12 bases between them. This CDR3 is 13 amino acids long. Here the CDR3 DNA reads TGTGCCAGCAGCCCCTCGGTCGGGCAGCCCCAGCATTTT. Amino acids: CASSPSVGQPQHF. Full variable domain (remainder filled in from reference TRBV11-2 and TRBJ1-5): EAGVAQSPRYKIIEKRQSVAFWCNPISGHATLYWYQQILGQGPKLLIQFQNNGVVDDSQLPKDRFSAERLKGVDSTLKIQPAKLEDSAVYLCASSPSVGQPQHFGDGTRLSIL.

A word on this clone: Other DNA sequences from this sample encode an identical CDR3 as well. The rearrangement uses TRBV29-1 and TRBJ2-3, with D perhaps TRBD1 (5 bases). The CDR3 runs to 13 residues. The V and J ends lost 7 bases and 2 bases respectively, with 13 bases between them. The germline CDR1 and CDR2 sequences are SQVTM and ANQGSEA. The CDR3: CSGRQRFTDTQYF. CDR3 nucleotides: TGCAGCGGTCGACAGAGGTTCACAGATACGCAGTATTTT.

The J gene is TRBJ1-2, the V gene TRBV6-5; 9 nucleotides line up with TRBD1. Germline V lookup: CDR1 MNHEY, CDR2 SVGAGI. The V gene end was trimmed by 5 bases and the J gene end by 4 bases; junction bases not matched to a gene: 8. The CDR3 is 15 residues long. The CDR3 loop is CASSPQQGAGYGYTF. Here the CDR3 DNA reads TGTGCCAGCAGTCCACAACAGGGGGCGGGCTATGGCTACACCTTC.

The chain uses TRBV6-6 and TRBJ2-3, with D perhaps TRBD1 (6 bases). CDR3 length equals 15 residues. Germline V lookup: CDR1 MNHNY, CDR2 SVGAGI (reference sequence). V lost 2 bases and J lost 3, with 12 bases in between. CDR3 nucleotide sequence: TGTGCCAGCAGTTACCGCACAACAGGGACAGATACGCAGTATTTT. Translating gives CASSYRTTGTDTQYF.

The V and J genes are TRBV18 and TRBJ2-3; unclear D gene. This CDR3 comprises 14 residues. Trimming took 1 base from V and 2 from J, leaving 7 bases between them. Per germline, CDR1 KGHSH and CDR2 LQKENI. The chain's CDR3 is CASSPRTVTDTQYF. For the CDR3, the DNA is TGTGCCAGCTCACCACGAACAGTCACAGATACGCAGTATTTT. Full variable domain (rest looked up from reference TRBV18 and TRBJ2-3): NAGVMQNPRHLVRRRGQEARLRCSPMKGHSHVYWYRQLPEEGLKFMVYLQKENIIDESGMPKERFSAEFPKEGPSILRIQQVVRGDSAAYFCASSPRTVTDTQYFGPGTRLTVL.

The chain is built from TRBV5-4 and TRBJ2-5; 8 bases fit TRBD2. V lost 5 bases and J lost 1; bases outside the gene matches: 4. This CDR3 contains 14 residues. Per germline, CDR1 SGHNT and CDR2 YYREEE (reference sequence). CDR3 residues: CASRGRGGQETQYF. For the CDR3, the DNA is TGTGCCAGCAGGGGACGGGGGGGCCAAGAGACCCAGTACTTC.

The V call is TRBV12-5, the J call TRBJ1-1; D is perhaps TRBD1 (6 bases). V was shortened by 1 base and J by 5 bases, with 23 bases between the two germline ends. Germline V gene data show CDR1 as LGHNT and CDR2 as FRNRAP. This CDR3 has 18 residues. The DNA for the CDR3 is TGTGCTAGTGGTTTGGCACTCCGCGAACAGGGAAATGGAACTGAAGCTTTCTTT. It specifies CASGLALREQGNGTEAFF. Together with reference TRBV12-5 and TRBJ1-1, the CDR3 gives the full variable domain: DARVTQTPRHKVTEMGQEVTMRCQPILGHNTVFWYRQTMMQGLELLAYFRNRAPLDDSGMPKDRFSAEMPDATLATLKIQPSEPRDSAVYFCASGLALREQGNGTEAFFGQGTRLTVV.

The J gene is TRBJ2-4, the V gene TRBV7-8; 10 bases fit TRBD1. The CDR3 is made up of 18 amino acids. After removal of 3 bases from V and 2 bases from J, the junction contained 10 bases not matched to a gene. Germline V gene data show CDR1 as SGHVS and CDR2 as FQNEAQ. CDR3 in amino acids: CASSFETGGSVSKNIQYF. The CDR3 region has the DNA TGTGCCAGCAGCTTCGAGACAGGGGGCTCGGTGTCCAAAAACATTCAGTACTTC.

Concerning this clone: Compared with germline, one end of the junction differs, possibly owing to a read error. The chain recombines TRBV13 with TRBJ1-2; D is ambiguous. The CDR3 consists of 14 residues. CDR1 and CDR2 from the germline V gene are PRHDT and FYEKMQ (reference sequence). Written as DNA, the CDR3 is TGTGCCAGCAGCTTAGCGCCTTCTAATTATGGCTACACCTTC. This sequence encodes CASSLAPSNYGYTF.

CDR3 in DNA: TGTGCCTGGAGTCCCGACAGGGGGCTCACTGGCTACACCTTC. As protein: CAWSPDRGLTGYTF. V and J are TRBV30 and TRBJ1-2; 10 nucleotides agree with TRBD1. After removal of 2 bases from V and 7 bases from J, the junction contained 7 bases not matched to a gene. This CDR3 spans 14 amino acids. Germline values: CDR1 GTSNPN, CDR2 SVGIG (reference sequence).

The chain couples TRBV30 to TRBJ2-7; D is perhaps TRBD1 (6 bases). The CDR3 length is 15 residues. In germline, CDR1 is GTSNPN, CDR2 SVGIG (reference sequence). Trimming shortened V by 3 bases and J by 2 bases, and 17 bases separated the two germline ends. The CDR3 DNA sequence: TGTGCCTGGAGCGGCCTTTGGACAGCCCCCTACGAGCAGTACTTC. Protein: CAWSGLWTAPYEQYF.

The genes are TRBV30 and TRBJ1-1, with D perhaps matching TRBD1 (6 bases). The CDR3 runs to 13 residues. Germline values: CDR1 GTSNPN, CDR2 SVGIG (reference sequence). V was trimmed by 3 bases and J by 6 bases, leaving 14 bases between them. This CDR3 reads CAWRTWGGPEAFF. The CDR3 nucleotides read TGTGCCTGGAGAACCTGGGGGGGCCCTGAAGCTTTCTTT.